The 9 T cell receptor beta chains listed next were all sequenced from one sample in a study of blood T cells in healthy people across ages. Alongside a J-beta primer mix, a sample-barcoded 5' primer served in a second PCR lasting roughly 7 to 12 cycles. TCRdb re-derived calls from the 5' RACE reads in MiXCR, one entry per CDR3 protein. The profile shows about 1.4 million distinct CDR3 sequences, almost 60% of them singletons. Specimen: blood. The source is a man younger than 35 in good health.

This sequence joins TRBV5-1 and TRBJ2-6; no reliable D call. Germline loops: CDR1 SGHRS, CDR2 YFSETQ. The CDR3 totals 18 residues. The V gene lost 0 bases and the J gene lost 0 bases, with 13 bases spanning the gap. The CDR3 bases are TGCGCCAGCAGCTTGGGGGCTGGGCCTTCCTCTGGGGCCAACGTCCTGACTTTC. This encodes CASSLGAGPSSGANVLTF.

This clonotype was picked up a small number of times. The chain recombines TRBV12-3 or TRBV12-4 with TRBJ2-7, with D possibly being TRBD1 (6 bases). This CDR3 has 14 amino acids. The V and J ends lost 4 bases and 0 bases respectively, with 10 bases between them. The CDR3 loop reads CASSSGTPSYEQYF. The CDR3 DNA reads TGTGCCAGCAGTTCTGGGACACCCTCCTACGAGCAGTACTTC.

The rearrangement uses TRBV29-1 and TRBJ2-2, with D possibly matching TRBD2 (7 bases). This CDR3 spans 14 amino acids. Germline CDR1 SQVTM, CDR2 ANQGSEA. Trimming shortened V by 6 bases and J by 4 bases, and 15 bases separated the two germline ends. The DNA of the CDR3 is TGCAGCGTGCGGGGGCTGTTAGGCACCGGGGAGCTGTTTTTT. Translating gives CSVRGLLGTGELFF.

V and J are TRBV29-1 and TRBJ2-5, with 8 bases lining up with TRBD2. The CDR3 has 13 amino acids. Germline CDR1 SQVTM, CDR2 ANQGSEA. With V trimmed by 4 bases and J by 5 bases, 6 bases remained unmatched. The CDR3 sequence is CSVAGRAWETQYF. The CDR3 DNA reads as TGCAGCGTTGCCGGGAGGGCCTGGGAGACCCAGTACTTC.

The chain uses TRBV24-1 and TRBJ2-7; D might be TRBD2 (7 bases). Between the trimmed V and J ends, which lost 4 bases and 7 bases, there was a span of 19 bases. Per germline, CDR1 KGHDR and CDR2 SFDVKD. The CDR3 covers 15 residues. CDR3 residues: CATSDARGAGNEQYF. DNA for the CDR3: TGTGCCACCAGTGACGCCCGGGGGGCGGGAAATGAGCAGTACTTC.

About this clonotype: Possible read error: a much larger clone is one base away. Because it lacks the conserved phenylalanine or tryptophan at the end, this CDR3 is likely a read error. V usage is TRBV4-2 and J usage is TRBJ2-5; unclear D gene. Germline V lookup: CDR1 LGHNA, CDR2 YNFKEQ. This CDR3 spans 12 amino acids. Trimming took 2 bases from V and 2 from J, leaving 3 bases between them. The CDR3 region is CASSQTQETQYC. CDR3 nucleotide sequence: TGTGCCAGCAGCCAAACACAAGAGACCCAGTACTGC.

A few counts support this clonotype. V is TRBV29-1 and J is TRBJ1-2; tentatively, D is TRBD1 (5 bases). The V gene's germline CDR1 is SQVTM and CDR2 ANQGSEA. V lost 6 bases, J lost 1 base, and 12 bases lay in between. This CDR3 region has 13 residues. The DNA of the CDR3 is TGCAGCGTATTTGGGGACTTTAACTATGGCTACACCTTC. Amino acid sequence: CSVFGDFNYGYTF.

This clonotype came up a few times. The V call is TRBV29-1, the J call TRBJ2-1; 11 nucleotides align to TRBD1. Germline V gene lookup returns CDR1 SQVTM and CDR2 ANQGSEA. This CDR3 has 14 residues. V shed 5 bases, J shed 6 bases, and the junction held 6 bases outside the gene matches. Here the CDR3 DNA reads TGCAGCGTTTCATCCGGGACAGGGGGCAATGAGCAGTTCTTC. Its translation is CSVSSGTGGNEQFF.

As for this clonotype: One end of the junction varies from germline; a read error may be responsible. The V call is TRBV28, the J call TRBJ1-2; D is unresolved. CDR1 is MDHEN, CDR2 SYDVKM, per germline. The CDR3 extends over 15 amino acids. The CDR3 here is CAGSPLARLENGYTF. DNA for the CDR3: TGTGCCGGCAGCCCTCTCGCCCGGCTAGAAAATGGCTACACCTTC.